This TCR beta chain was retrieved from a study of human T cells and chemical hapten exposure. This clonotype came up many times. The time point was: patch test 2, 6 weeks after DPC sensitization. The treatment here: therapeutic diphenylcyclopropenone sensitization with weekly scalp DPC. TCRdb fed the RACE reads into MiXCR, producing one record per CDR3 protein. This sample has approximately 350,000 distinct CDR3 sequences, with more than 5% found just once. Sequencing used whole blood, obtained in connection with sensitization to the hapten diphenylcyclopropenone (DPC). The source of this sequence is a woman aged 18-29 years with alopecia areata. Some clones in this sample may be carry-over from other donors' samples.

The CDR3 is CASSPRRVINEKLFF. In nucleotides, the CDR3 is TGTGCCAGCAGCCCCCGACGGGTAATTAATGAAAAACTGTTTTTT. The V gene is TRBV7-2, the J gene TRBJ1-4; D ambiguous. V was pared by 5 bases and J by 4 bases, with 14 bases between. The CDR3 is 15 amino acids. Germline lookup yields CDR1 SGHTA and CDR2 FQGNSA.